This paragraph covers one T cell receptor (beta chain) sequence. The antigen is not known. The data derive from a study of CD8+CD57+ T cells in acquired aplastic anemia. Study conclusions and caveats: No significant patient-versus-control difference appeared in CD8+ Simpson's diversity.

Selection for sequencing was limited to patients who had shown CD8+CD57+ cell expansion by flow cytometry. The patients all had a severe acquired aplastic anemia diagnosis. Patients were untreated when blood was sampled. This CDR3 region has 13 residues. Between the trimmed V and J ends, which lost 7 bases and 2 bases, there was a span of 12 bases. Per germline, CDR1 SNHLY and CDR2 FYNNEI. The template used for profiling TCR beta VDJ and CDR3 was genomic DNA. TCRdb reprocessed the reads with MiXCR, giving one entry per CDR3 protein. The table shows more than 150,000 distinct CDR3 sequences, with less than 60% occurring only once.

The TCR originated in a human donor with aplastic anemia. What was sequenced was sorted CD4+, CD8+, or CD8+CD57+ T cells (not recorded which) from PBMCs. This sequence joins TRBV2 and TRBJ2-7; possible D gene TRBD1, 6 bases. As DNA, the CDR3 is TGTGCCAGCACTGTGCCAGGGGCCTACGAGCAGTACTTC. It specifies CASTVPGAYEQYF.